This section outlines one T cell receptor beta chain sequence together with its context. This sample is drawn from a study of blood T cell repertoires in COVID-19. The protocol was immunoSEQ multiplex PCR, while the TCRdb copy is restricted to in-frame clones and leaves out a portion. The sample records just over 300,000 clones, about nine tenths being singletons. The CDR3 has 17 residues. V was clipped by 0 bases and J by 5 bases; unmatched bases: 8. Germline V gene lookup returns CDR1 LNHNV and CDR2 YYDKDF (reference sequence). The chain has TRBV15 and TRBJ1-1, with 11 positions matching TRBD1. The clonotype comes from a man aged 18 to 29 with active or convalescent COVID-19. Sequenced material: peripheral blood. CDR3 amino acids: CATSREGTGGSRTEAFF. Here the CDR3 DNA reads TGTGCCACCAGCAGAGAAGGGACAGGGGGATCGAGGACTGAAGCTTTCTTT.